Below, one TCR beta chain is given with its context. Its antigen remains unknown. The data derive from a study of identical twins. Study-wide points: In drawing conclusions, the study used cross-sectional statistical analysis and did not follow the same donors. With monozygotic twins, out-of-frame TCR alpha sharing exceeded what models estimated.

Healthy Caucasians were all of the donors. Unique molecular identifiers were present on cDNA, and template switching added a universal primer site. Each CDR3 protein is one row after TCRdb ran MiXCR on the 5' RACE reads. The data hold approximately 620,000 distinct CDR3 sequences, with less than 10% observed a single time. Germline loops: CDR1 SGHTA, CDR2 FQGNSA. V was shortened by 2 bases and J by 6 bases, with 11 bases between the two germline ends. The CDR3 runs to 13 residues. The data also belong to a second study, concerning yellow fever vaccine responses in identical twins.

The specimen was PBMCs. This TCR derives from a woman between 18 and 29 years old in good health. The chain links TRBV7-2 to TRBJ2-7, with D perhaps matching TRBD1 (6 bases). CDR3 sequence reads: CASSLISGVEQYF. Here the CDR3 DNA reads TGTGCCAGCAGCTTAATCTCAGGGGTCGAGCAGTACTTC. Looking up the rest from reference TRBV7-2 and TRBJ2-7 gives the full variable domain: GAGVSQSPSNKVTEKGKDVELRCDPISGHTALYWYRQSLGQGLEFLIYFQGNSAPDKSGLPSDRFSAERTGGSVSTLTIQRTQQEDSAVYLCASSLISGVEQYFGPGTRLTVT.